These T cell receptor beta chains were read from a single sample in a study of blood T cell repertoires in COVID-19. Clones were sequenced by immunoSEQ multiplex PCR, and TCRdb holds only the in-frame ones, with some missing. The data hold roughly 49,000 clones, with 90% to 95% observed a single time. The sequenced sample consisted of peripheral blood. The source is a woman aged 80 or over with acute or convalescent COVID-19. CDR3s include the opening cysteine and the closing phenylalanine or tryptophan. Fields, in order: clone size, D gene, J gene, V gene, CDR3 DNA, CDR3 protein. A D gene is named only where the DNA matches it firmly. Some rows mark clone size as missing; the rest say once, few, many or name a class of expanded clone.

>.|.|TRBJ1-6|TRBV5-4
TGTGCCAGCAGCTTGGGCCAGGGAACCTCACCCCTCCACTTT
CASSLGQGTSPLHF
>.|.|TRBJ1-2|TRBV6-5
TGTGCCAGCAGTTACGGCCATAACTATGGCTACACCTTC
CASSYGHNYGYTF
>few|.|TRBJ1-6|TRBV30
TGTGCCTGGAGTGTGGCGGGGTTACGGTCACCCCTCCACTTT
CAWSVAGLRSPLHF
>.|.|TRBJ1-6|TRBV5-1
TGCGCCAGCAGCGAGCCTAACCCTAATTCACCCCTCCACTTT
CASSEPNPNSPLHF
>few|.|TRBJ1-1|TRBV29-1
TGCAGCGTTGCGAATGGCGCGGGCACTGAAGCTTTCTTT
CSVANGAGTEAFF
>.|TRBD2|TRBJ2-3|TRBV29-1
TGCAGCGTTGAAGACGGACTAGCGATTATGAATACGCAGTATTTT
CSVEDGLAIMNTQYF
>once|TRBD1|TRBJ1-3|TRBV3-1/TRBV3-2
TGTGCCAGCAGCCAAGTGGCCCAGGGGGCTGGAAACACCATATATTTT
CASSQVAQGAGNTIYF
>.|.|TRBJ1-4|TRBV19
TGTGCCAGTAGCCAGGGGCCCCCTAATGAAAAACTGTTTTTT
CASSQGPPNEKLFF
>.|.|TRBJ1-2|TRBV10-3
TGTGCCATACGGGGGGGAGCTAACTATGGCTACACCTTC
CAIRGGANYGYTF
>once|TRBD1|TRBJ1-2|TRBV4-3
TGCGCCAGCAGCCAAGGGACAGGTCGCGGCAACTATGGCTACACCTTC
CASSQGTGRGNYGYTF